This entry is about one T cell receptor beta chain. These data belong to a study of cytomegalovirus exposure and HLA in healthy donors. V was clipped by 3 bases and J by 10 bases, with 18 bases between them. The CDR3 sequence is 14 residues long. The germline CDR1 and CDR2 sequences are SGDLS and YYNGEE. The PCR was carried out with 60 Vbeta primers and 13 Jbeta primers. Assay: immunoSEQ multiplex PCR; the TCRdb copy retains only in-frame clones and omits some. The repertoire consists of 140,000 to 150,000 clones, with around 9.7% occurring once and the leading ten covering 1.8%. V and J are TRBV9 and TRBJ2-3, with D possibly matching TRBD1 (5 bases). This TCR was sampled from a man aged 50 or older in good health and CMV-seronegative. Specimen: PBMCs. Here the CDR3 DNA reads TGTGCCAGCAGCGCCGATCAGGGTTTTGGAGCGCAGTATTTT. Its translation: CASSADQGFGAQYF.